The rows below give T cell receptor beta chains drawn from one sample of a study of cytomegalovirus exposure and HLA in healthy donors. TCRdb's copy holds only in-frame clones and misses some; the assay was immunoSEQ multiplex PCR. The table includes roughly 100,000 clones, 79% detected once. Sequencing used PBMCs. Source of these receptors: a man aged 50 to 59 in good health and CMV-seropositive. Each CDR3 is given without its conserved first and last residue. D genes are given only for firm matches.

D | J | V | CDR3
NA | TRBJ1-3 | TRBV5-5 | ASSSLQGVTGNTIY
TRBD1 | TRBJ2-6 | TRBV19 | ASSIQGASISGANVLT
TRBD1 | TRBJ1-5 | TRBV19 | ASSHGTGGQPQH
TRBD1 | TRBJ2-5 | TRBV28 | ASSQGQGARETQY
TRBD2 | TRBJ2-3 | TRBV5-1 | ASSSWTSGANTDTQY
NA | TRBJ2-5 | TRBV5-1 | ASSLRDKETQY
TRBD2 | TRBJ2-1 | TRBV7-2 | ASSLVAGLNEQF
TRBD1 | TRBJ1-1 | TRBV5-6 | ASSLGQGARMNTEAF
NA | TRBJ2-7 | TRBV5-1 | ASSLTGTNGDEQY
TRBD1 | TRBJ1-1 | TRBV5-1 | ASSLDGQGTTEAF
TRBD1 | TRBJ1-6 | TRBV27 | ASSLVAGGNSPLH
TRBD1 | TRBJ1-2 | TRBV18 | ASLTNRGNGYT
TRBD2 | TRBJ2-1 | TRBV27 | ASSWRLAGGSSYNEQF
TRBD2 | TRBJ2-1 | TRBV19 | ASSIPSLRLAGDNEQF
TRBD2 | TRBJ2-7 | TRBV5-6 | ASSSGLAGGRYEQY
NA | TRBJ2-2 | TRBV9 | ASSVGGGGYGTGELF
TRBD1 | TRBJ1-4 | TRBV19 | ASSIGQGDEKLF
NA | TRBJ2-7 | TRBV4-3 | ASSQDRRGTEQY
NA | TRBJ1-2 | TRBV30 | AWSSRGYGYT
TRBD2 | TRBJ2-3 | TRBV29-1 | SAGGRSTDTQY
TRBD1 | TRBJ1-5 | TRBV30 | AWAGGLNQPQH
NA | TRBJ1-5 | TRBV19 | ASSIRVNRDQPQH
NA | TRBJ1-5 | TRBV2 | ASTTEYQPQH
TRBD1 | TRBJ1-5 | TRBV6-5 | ASSGQGKGQPQH
TRBD2 | TRBJ2-7 | TRBV6-1 | ASVGAGGPYEQY
NA | TRBJ1-2 | TRBV28 | ASSLWWPVDYGYT
TRBD1 | TRBJ1-6 | TRBV7-9 | ASSLTGGLH
TRBD2 | TRBJ2-1 | TRBV5-1 | ASSLLASGSFSYNEQF
NA | TRBJ2-7 | TRBV14 | ASSQEYSRGTIEQY
NA | TRBJ1-1 | TRBV10-2 | ASSGAFPTEAF
NA | TRBJ2-7 | TRBV11-3 | ASSNAGVEQY
NA | TRBJ2-7 | TRBV5-1 | ASSLGQGQPEQY
NA | TRBJ2-1 | TRBV10-3 | AISESPSYNEQF
NA | TRBJ2-7 | TRBV5-6 | ASSLAADYEQY
TRBD2 | TRBJ2-1 | TRBV11-2 | ASSYTGTSGLNEQF
NA | TRBJ2-6 | TRBV30 | ASRSGANVLT
NA | TRBJ1-5 | TRBV10-2 | ASSQGKYSNQPQH
TRBD1 | TRBJ1-1 | TRBV7-3 | ASSSGRDRGKNTEAF
TRBD1 | TRBJ2-7 | TRBV7-8 | ASSRTGVSYEQY
NA | TRBJ2-1 | TRBV7-9 | SSSLEVGLEQF
NA | TRBJ1-1 | TRBV10-3 | AIRRGTEAF
NA | TRBJ2-2 | TRBV7-6 | ASGGESGELF
NA | TRBJ2-1 | TRBV5-4 | ASSLPKRSNEQF
NA | TRBJ2-3 | TRBV29-1 | SVDGGTDTQY
NA | NA | TRBV14 | ASSRGSYEQY
NA | TRBJ1-2 | TRBV28 | ASSSQQVILRGYT
TRBD1 | TRBJ1-1 | TRBV18 | ASSPGQADTEAF
NA | TRBJ1-2 | TRBV28 | ATGGGYGYT
TRBD2 | TRBJ2-7 | TRBV28 | ASSSGGTSGSYEQY
NA | TRBJ2-1 | TRBV27 | ASSIDSSNYNEQF
TRBD2 | TRBJ2-1 | TRBV11-2 | ASSLRTSGSRDEQF
TRBD1 | TRBJ1-4 | TRBV30 | AWQTGTGDEKLF
NA | TRBJ2-5 | TRBV18 | ASSPKRTAQETQY
TRBD2 | TRBJ2-6 | TRBV2 | ASSRDGRAVGANVLT
NA | TRBJ2-7 | TRBV28 | ASSLGQTQY
TRBD2 | TRBJ2-1 | TRBV5-1 | ASSFYPAGTSGSGEQF
NA | TRBJ1-5 | TRBV19 | ASSTLQGANQPQH
NA | TRBJ2-1 | TRBV28 | ASSLIGQYNEQF
NA | TRBJ1-1 | TRBV19 | ASSITGMDGNTEAF